The clone carrying this T cell receptor (beta chain) was seen a single time. Its target is not known. This specimen belongs to a study of T cell responses to AZD1222 COVID-19 vaccine. Study-level results: The study found Spike-specific TCR breadth and depth rose after two AZD1222 doses. Sampling captured repertoires only after the peak T cell response. As reported, nearly half of all spike-specific TCRs target variant regions that are unmutated.

Per germline, CDR1 SGHRS and CDR2 YFSETQ. V gave up 3 bases and J gave up 1 base; unmatched junction bases: 9. CDR3 length: 17 residues. Both about-4-week and about-12-week second-dose recipients were combined. Some clones are missing from TCRdb's copy, which holds only in-frame ones; the method was immunoSEQ multiplex PCR. The top ten hold 1.5% to 2% of the sample, which has some 130,000 clones, about nine tenths seen once. This sample comprised peripheral blood, obtained 28 days after the second AZD1222 dose. The chain carries TRBV5-1 and TRBJ2-5, with 10 bases fitting TRBD2. The TCR sequence derives from an adult who received the AZD1222 COVID-19 vaccine. CDR3 region: CASSWGASGGSQETQYF. CDR3 sequence (DNA): TGCGCCAGCAGCTGGGGGGCTAGCGGGGGCTCCCAAGAGACCCAGTACTTC. Complete variable domain (other parts from reference TRBV5-1 and TRBJ2-5): KAGVTQTPRYLIKTRGQQVTLSCSPISGHRSVSWYQQTPGQGLQFLFEYFSETQRNKGNFPGRFSGRQFSNSRSEMNVSTLELGDSALYLCASSWGASGGSQETQYFGPGTRLLVL.